The 10 T cell receptor beta chains below come from one sample, sequenced in a study of OX40 agonist ivuxolimab in advanced cancers. The assay was immunoSEQ multiplex PCR, and TCRdb's table has in-frame clones only and misses some. The data hold 45,000 to 65,000 clones, with roughly 90% observed a single time. Material: CD4+ or CD8+ T cells sorted from blood, obtained in a trial of the OX40 agonist ivuxolimab. Receptor source: an adult with an advanced solid tumor such as melanoma, head and neck, liver or kidney cancer.

The chain uses TRBV2 and TRBJ2-1; no definite D call. Trimming shortened V by 7 bases and J by 7 bases, and 17 bases separated the two germline ends. Germline CDR1 SNHLY, CDR2 FYNNEI. This CDR3 has 14 amino acids. The CDR3 DNA follows: TGTGCCAGCACCAAGGGTCCCCTTGGGAATGAGCAGTTCTTC. This encodes CASTKGPLGNEQFF.

This chain connects TRBV5-5 to TRBJ1-2; D is uncertain. The CDR3 runs 15 residues. Trimming removed 0 bases at V and 4 bases at J, with 13 bases between. Germline loops: CDR1 SGHKS, CDR2 YYEKEE (reference sequence). The CDR3 loop is CASSLEVTDTYGYTF. The CDR3 DNA is TGTGCCAGCAGCTTGGAGGTCACGGATACCTATGGCTACACCTTC.

The rearrangement joins TRBV19 to TRBJ1-1; D gene uncertain. V was clipped by 4 bases and J by 0 bases, with 12 bases between them. The CDR3 loop spans 15 amino acids. The germline V gene encodes CDR1 LNHDA and CDR2 SQIVND (reference sequence). The CDR3 region has the DNA TGTGCCAGTAGTAGTAGGGCCCTTATGAACACTGAAGCTTTCTTT. Translation gives CASSSRALMNTEAFF.

Here the CDR3 DNA reads TGCAGCGTTGAAGGGACCAGGGAGCCCACAGATACGCAGTATTTT. Encoded protein: CSVEGTREPTDTQYF. The rearrangement uses TRBV29-1 and TRBJ2-3; D may match TRBD1 or TRBD2 (5 bases each). Per germline, CDR1 SQVTM and CDR2 ANQGSEA. The CDR3 spans 15 residues. Trimming pared 1 base from V and 2 bases from J, leaving 13 bases between.

V gene TRBV9 combines with J gene TRBJ1-2; a weak D match, TRBD1 (6 bases). This CDR3 contains 13 residues. The germline V gene encodes CDR1 SGDLS and CDR2 YYNGEE. Trimming removed 5 bases from V and 14 bases from J, with 22 bases in between. The CDR3 region is CASSLQGQEAITF. Written as DNA, the CDR3 is TGTGCCAGCAGTTTGCAGGGGCAAGAAGCAATAACCTTC.

V gene TRBV5-1 combines with J gene TRBJ2-6, with a weak D call TRBD1 (5 bases). CDR1 is SGHRS, CDR2 YFSETQ, per germline. The V end lost 2 bases, the J end lost 0 bases, and 15 bases lay between the germline ends. CDR3 size: 18 residues. The CDR3 DNA reads TGCGCCAGCAGCTTCAGGTCAGGGCCCTACTCTGGGGCCAACGTCCTGACTTTC. Translation gives CASSFRSGPYSGANVLTF. Full variable domain (remainder filled in from reference TRBV5-1 and TRBJ2-6): KAGVTQTPRYLIKTRGQQVTLSCSPISGHRSVSWYQQTPGQGLQFLFEYFSETQRNKGNFPGRFSGRQFSNSRSEMNVSTLELGDSALYLCASSFRSGPYSGANVLTFGAGSRLTVL.

About this clone: An end of the junction does not agree with germline; a read error may underlie this. Other nucleotide sequences in the sample specify the same CDR3. The chain links TRBV6-5 to TRBJ2-7; TRBD1 or TRBD2 may be the D gene (5 bases each). The CDR3 totals 15 residues. CDR1 and CDR2 from the germline V gene are MNHEY and SVGAGI. The CDR3 DNA follows: TGTGCCACCTCGACCGGGGCGGGTATCCCGAACGAGCAATACTTC. Translation: CATSTGAGIPNEQYF.

The chain employs TRBV5-1 and TRBJ2-7, with 12 bases that match TRBD2. The CDR3 is 16 residues long. With 4 bases clipped from V and 5 bases from J, the junction kept 10 bases outside the gene matches. Germline CDR1 and CDR2: SGHRS and YFSETQ. CDR3 residues: CASSQGLAGPRNEQYF. In DNA form, the CDR3 reads TGCGCCAGCAGCCAAGGACTAGCGGGACCAAGGAACGAGCAGTACTTC.

The chain carries TRBV5-1 and TRBJ2-2; 15 positions match TRBD2. Germline V gene data show CDR1 as SGHRS and CDR2 as YFSETQ. The trim removed 6 bases at V and 11 bases at J, leaving 8 bases unmatched. The length of the CDR3 is 15 residues. The CDR3 spells CASTGTSGRSRELFF. In nucleotides, the CDR3 is TGCGCCAGCACCGGGACTAGCGGGAGGTCCCGAGAGCTGTTTTTT.

The chain links TRBV28 to TRBJ1-5; possibly TRBD1 for D (5 bases). The CDR3 extends over 13 amino acids. The V and J ends lost 10 bases and 9 bases respectively, with 19 bases between them. CDR1 is MDHEN, CDR2 SYDVKM, per germline. As DNA, the CDR3 is TGTGCCACTTCGGAGAGGGGTGCCCGGCCCCAGCATTTT. As protein: CATSERGARPQHF.